These 5 T cell receptor beta chains share one sample of origin, sequenced in a study of CD8 T cells in ankylosing spondylitis. One entry per CDR3 protein results from TCRdb running MiXCR on the 5' RACE reads. Of about 340,000 distinct CDR3 sequences in the sample, 20% to 25% were seen once. The sequencing input was blood, either unsorted or a sorted T cell fraction (not recorded which). The receptors come from a male donor with ankylosing spondylitis or in good health (not recorded which).

This chain joins TRBV7-9 and TRBJ1-1; no clear D. The germline V gene encodes CDR1 SEHNR and CDR2 FQNEAQ (reference sequence). V was shortened by 3 bases and J by 1 base, with 6 bases between the two germline ends. This CDR3 has 13 amino acids. The DNA for the CDR3 is TGTGCCAGCAGCTTTGGAAAGAACACTGAAGCTTTCTTT. Amino acid sequence: CASSFGKNTEAFF. The variable domain in full, with the rest retrieved from reference TRBV7-9 and TRBJ1-1, is DTGVSQNPRHKITKRGQNVTFRCDPISEHNRLYWYRQTLGQGPEFLTYFQNEAQLEKSRLLSDRFSAERPKGSFSTLEIQRTEQGDSAMYLCASSFGKNTEAFFGQGTRLTVV.

V usage is TRBV30 and J usage is TRBJ2-1; 9 bases line up with TRBD1. In germline, CDR1 is GTSNPN, CDR2 SVGIG (reference sequence). The CDR3 extends over 13 amino acids. V gave up 7 bases and J gave up 9 bases; unmatched junction bases: 10. The CDR3 loop is CASPGQGVGEQFF. CDR3 nucleotides: TGTGCCTCGCCGGGACAGGGAGTCGGTGAGCAGTTCTTC. Together with reference TRBV30 and TRBJ2-1, the CDR3 gives the full variable domain: SQTIHQWPATLVQPVGSPLSLECTVEGTSNPNLYWYRQAAGRGLQLLFYSVGIGQISSEVPQNLSASRPQDRQFILSSKKLLLSDSGFYLCASPGQGVGEQFFGPGTRLTVL.

The chain couples TRBV6-1 to TRBJ2-3; possibly TRBD2 for D (7 bases). V lost 6 bases to trimming and J lost 3 bases, with 16 bases between them. The CDR3 has 15 residues. Germline V gives CDR1 MNHNS, CDR2 SASEGT. Here the CDR3 reads CASSITGGRTDTQYF. In nucleotides, the CDR3 is TGTGCCAGCAGCATAACGGGGGGCCGGACAGATACGCAGTATTTT.

This clonotype appeared a few times. V gene TRBV13 combines with J gene TRBJ2-7; 10 nucleotides match TRBD1. This CDR3 has 16 residues. Trimming removed 0 bases from V and 4 bases from J; junction bases left unmatched: 6. Germline V gives CDR1 PRHDT, CDR2 FYEKMQ (reference sequence). CDR3 DNA: TGTGCCAGCAGCTTAGGCCCTGGGACAGGGGCGTACGAGCAGTACTTC. Translating gives CASSLGPGTGAYEQYF.

The chain carries TRBV5-6 and TRBJ2-1; 8 nucleotides match TRBD1. This CDR3 is 13 amino acids long. In germline, CDR1 is SGHDT, CDR2 YYEEEE. The V and J ends lost 7 bases and 5 bases, in that order; junction bases with no gene match: 5. CDR3 sequence (DNA): TGTGCCAGCCGGGACAGGTATAACAATGAGCAGTTCTTC. This gives the protein CASRDRYNNEQFF.